The 28 T cell receptor beta chains presented below share a single source sample, sequenced in a study of monozygotic twins with inflammatory bowel disease. Reprocessing the 5' RACE reads, TCRdb reports a single entry for every CDR3 protein and omits DNA. The sample includes about 330,000 distinct CDR3 sequences. Sequencing was carried out using blood. The receptor source for this set is a human donor with ulcerative colitis or Crohn's disease, or a healthy co-twin of an affected twin (not recorded which).

The genes are TRBV4-3 and TRBJ2-7; TCRdb's assignment of TRBD1 cannot be checked, as there is no DNA. This CDR3 region has 18 residues. Germline values: CDR1 LGHNA, CDR2 YSLEER. This CDR3 is CASSQEIHRTGGFGEQYF.

This rearrangement joins TRBV5-1 to TRBJ1-1; no DNA is available, so the TRBD1 call from TCRdb remains unchecked. From germline, CDR1 is SGHRS and CDR2 YFSETQ. CDR3 length: 14 amino acids. This chain's CDR3 is CASSSDPQGTEAFF.

The chain employs TRBV29-1 and TRBJ2-7. Germline V lookup: CDR1 SQVTM, CDR2 ANQGSEA. The CDR3 extends over 15 amino acids. The CDR3 here is CSVVVVRQAGHEQYF.

This chain connects TRBV5-1 to TRBJ2-1. The CDR3 totals 15 residues. Germline V lookup: CDR1 SGHRS, CDR2 YFSETQ. The CDR3 reads CASSLVGNPYNEQFF.

V gene TRBV5-6 combines with J gene TRBJ2-7; TCRdb outputs TRBD1, but without DNA this stays unchecked. The CDR3 spans 13 residues. Germline V lookup: CDR1 SGHDT, CDR2 YYEEEE. CDR3 sequence reads: CASSLFGTYEQYF.

V gene TRBV7-2 combines with J gene TRBJ1-2; TCRdb picks TRBD1, but there is no DNA to check that call. The V gene's germline CDR1 is SGHTA and CDR2 FQGNSA. CDR3 length: 14 residues. CDR3 in amino acids: CASSSDRGPYGYTF.

The CDR3 loop reads CAWSVFRGHHSGNTIYF. The chain carries TRBV30 and TRBJ1-3; with no DNA, the TCRdb D assignment of TRBD1 cannot be verified. This CDR3 has 17 residues. Germline V gene sequence: CDR1 GTSNPN, CDR2 SVGIG (reference sequence). The variable domain in full, with the rest retrieved from reference TRBV30 and TRBJ1-3, is SQTIHQWPATLVQPVGSPLSLECTVEGTSNPNLYWYRQAAGRGLQLLFYSVGIGQISSEVPQNLSASRPQDRQFILSSKKLLLSDSGFYLCAWSVFRGHHSGNTIYFGEGSWLTVV.

The chain employs TRBV28 and TRBJ2-6; lacking DNA, the TRBD1 call made by TCRdb goes unchecked. Germline CDR1 reads MDHEN; CDR2 reads SYDVKM. The CDR3 loop spans 22 amino acids. The CDR3 loop reads CASSFSWKWTGPPDGGANVLTF.

V usage is TRBV5-1 and J usage is TRBJ2-2; lacking DNA, the TRBD2 call made by TCRdb goes unchecked. The CDR3 totals 15 residues. Germline V lookup: CDR1 SGHRS, CDR2 YFSETQ. The CDR3 here is CASSPSSGTTGELFF.

The chain combines TRBV20-1 with TRBJ1-5; lacking DNA, the TRBD1 call made by TCRdb goes unchecked. CDR3 length: 14 residues. Germline values: CDR1 DFQATT, CDR2 SNEGSKA (reference sequence). CDR3 sequence: CSAQRTGGFQPQHF.

This chain connects TRBV3-1 to TRBJ2-1; TCRdb calls TRBD2, which cannot be checked without DNA. The CDR3 is 18 residues long. Germline V gene sequence: CDR1 LGHDT, CDR2 YNNKEL (reference sequence). The CDR3 loop reads CASSSEGLAGVGRNEQFF.

The V gene is TRBV3-1, the J gene TRBJ2-1; there is no DNA to check the TCRdb D call of TRBD1. Germline CDR1 is LGHDT and CDR2 is YNNKEL (reference sequence). This CDR3 contains 15 residues. CDR3 loop: CASSQDRAGTNEQFF.

The chain recombines TRBV20-1 with TRBJ1-6. CDR3 length equals 13 residues. The germline V gene encodes CDR1 DFQATT and CDR2 SNEGSKA (reference sequence). CDR3 amino acids: CSARDLRVSPLHF.

The chain uses TRBV10-2 and TRBJ2-2. This CDR3 comprises 12 residues. Germline V gives CDR1 WSHSY, CDR2 SAAADI. CDR3 protein: CASSPFTGELFF.

J is TRBJ2-7 and V is TRBV5-1; TCRdb calls TRBD1, which cannot be checked without DNA. The CDR3 runs 13 residues. CDR1 is SGHRS, CDR2 YFSETQ, per germline. Here the CDR3 reads CASSTWTGDEQYF. Supplemented by reference TRBV5-1 and TRBJ2-7, the full variable domain reads KAGVTQTPRYLIKTRGQQVTLSCSPISGHRSVSWYQQTPGQGLQFLFEYFSETQRNKGNFPGRFSGRQFSNSRSEMNVSTLELGDSALYLCASSTWTGDEQYFGPGTRLTVT.

The gene calls are TRBV10-3 and TRBJ1-2; TCRdb reports TRBD1, a call that lacks DNA to check it against. Germline V gene sequence: CDR1 ENHRY, CDR2 SYGVKD. The CDR3 runs to 15 residues. CDR3 protein: CAISRGTGTGEGYTF.

The chain is built from TRBV11-2 and TRBJ1-3; absent DNA, TCRdb's TRBD1 call cannot be checked. The CDR3 consists of 19 residues. In germline, CDR1 is SGHAT, CDR2 FQNNGV. The CDR3 region is CASSASTGETGRKRNTIYF.

The V call is TRBV20-1, the J call TRBJ1-6; absent DNA, TCRdb's TRBD1 call cannot be checked. Germline CDR1 reads DFQATT; CDR2 reads SNEGSKA (reference sequence). The CDR3 length is 14 residues. The CDR3 reads CSAREGANNSPLHF.

The chain is built from TRBV7-9 and TRBJ2-3; TCRdb returns TRBD1, unconfirmable since there is no DNA. The CDR3 totals 16 residues. Looked up from germline, CDR1 is SEHNR and CDR2 is FQNEAQ (reference sequence). The CDR3: CASSLLEAGGTDTQYF.

This CDR3 is CASSMDPETQYF. V gene TRBV6-2 or TRBV6-3 combines with J gene TRBJ2-5. In germline, CDR1 is MNHEY, CDR2 SVGEGT. The CDR3 runs to 12 residues.

V gene TRBV7-6 combines with J gene TRBJ2-2; TCRdb's D call, TRBD1, is unchecked because there is no DNA. Per germline, CDR1 SGHVS and CDR2 FNYEAQ. The CDR3 runs to 15 residues. CDR3 protein: CASSLGTGRTGELFF.

The rearrangement uses TRBV3-1 and TRBJ1-1. The germline CDR1 and CDR2 sequences are LGHDT and YNNKEL (reference sequence). This CDR3 comprises 13 residues. The CDR3 loop is CASSQFRYTEAFF.

The chain links TRBV6-2 or TRBV6-3 to TRBJ1-1; TCRdb selects TRBD1, and the lack of DNA leaves this call unchecked. Germline lookup yields CDR1 MNHEY and CDR2 SVGEGT. This CDR3 comprises 15 residues. The CDR3 reads CASSYLRAGGTEAFF.

The chain has TRBV10-3 and TRBJ2-3; TCRdb designates TRBD1, a call that cannot be tested without DNA. The germline CDR1 and CDR2 sequences are ENHRY and SYGVKD. The CDR3 covers 17 residues. The CDR3 protein is CAISESLGGSAGDTQYF.

The rearrangement uses TRBV5-4 and TRBJ1-1; TCRdb designates TRBD1, a call that cannot be tested without DNA. Germline V CDR1 and CDR2: SGHNT, YYREEE (reference sequence). The CDR3 contains 11 residues. CDR3 in amino acids: CASSMTGPAFF.

The chain joins TRBV20-1 to TRBJ2-1; TCRdb's D call, TRBD1, is unchecked because there is no DNA. This CDR3 region has 15 residues. The germline CDR1 and CDR2 sequences are DFQATT and SNEGSKA (reference sequence). This CDR3 is CSARAGRVSYNEQFF.

V gene TRBV28 combines with J gene TRBJ2-2; with no DNA, the TCRdb D assignment of TRBD2 cannot be verified. Germline V lookup: CDR1 MDHEN, CDR2 SYDVKM. The CDR3 runs to 14 residues. The chain's CDR3 is CASSLGGRTGELFF.

The V and J genes are TRBV7-7 and TRBJ2-1. Germline V gene sequence: CDR1 SSHAT, CDR2 FNYEAQ (reference sequence). This CDR3 region has 18 residues. The chain's CDR3 is CASSLAPSGLSSYNEQFF.